This T cell receptor beta chain appears in the sequencing data of a study of identifying expanded T cells in peripheral blood. Study findings and constraints: Clone count variance between roughly 2-week samples rose with total template count. Differentially abundant clones: 0.95 to 1.5 between replicates, 16.4 at roughly 15 days, under 25 at four.

This clone was detected only a few times. What it binds is unknown. No infections or other immune events were documented during collection. This CDR3 region has 15 residues. J was trimmed by 1 base and V by 5 bases; bases with no gene match: 4. The germline gives CDR1 SGHVS, CDR2 FNYEAQ. Libraries were prepared by immunoSEQ multiplex PCR; TCRdb keeps only in-frame clonotypes and omits some of them. The profile shows over 90,000 clones, 88% of them singletons. Sequencing was performed on blood. V usage is TRBV7-6 and J usage is TRBJ2-2; 7 bases are shared with TRBD1. This receptor was taken from a person aged 18 to 75 in good health. The CDR3 reads CASSPRTGNTGELFF. For the CDR3, the DNA is TGTGCCAGCAGCCCTAGGACAGGGAACACCGGGGAGCTGTTTTTT.